Listed below are T cell receptor beta chains from one sample, sequenced in a study of tumor and adjacent non-tumor tissue in lung cancer. MiXCR, run by TCRdb on the multiplex PCR reads, gives a single entry per CDR3 protein. The sample has around 80,000 distinct CDR3 sequences, approximately 82% seen once. Sample: distant non-tumor lung tissue. These receptors originate from a man aged 70 or older with non-small cell lung cancer. Each CDR3 is given with its conserved first and last residue. The D gene is left open where the match is weak. For some rows the clone size is stated as once, few or many, or as a class when expanded; others skip it.

clone_size	v_call	d_call	j_call	cdr3_nt	cdr3_aa
.	TRBV10-3	.	TRBJ2-3	TGTGCCATCCGTTGGGCTCGAGAGTTAGATACGCAGTATTTT	CAIRWARELDTQYF
.	TRBV12-3/TRBV12-4	.	TRBJ2-3	TGTACCAGCAGTCGCGCTGGCCAGCCCCAGTATTTT	CTSSRAGQPQYF
.	TRBV29-1	TRBD2	TRBJ2-5	TGCAGCGTTGAATTCTATTGGACTAGCAGGAGGAAACAAGAGACGCAGTACTTC	CSVEFYWTSRRKQETQYF
.	TRBV6-6	.	TRBJ2-7	TGTGCCAGCAGTTACGAAGAAAATAGGGACGAGCAGTACTTC	CASSYEENRDEQYF
.	TRBV11-2	.	TRBJ2-7	TGTGCCAGCAACCCAGGGAGGGGGCCGACCTACGAGCGGTATTTC	CASNPGRGPTYERYF
once	TRBV24-1	.	TRBJ1-5	TGTGCCACCAGTGGGTACAGGGTTGGGGCTAGCAATAGGCCCCAGCATTTT	CATSGYRVGASNRPQHF
.	TRBV5-6	.	TRBJ2-7	TGTGCCAGCAGCTCAGGGGCGGATTATTACGATCAGTACTTC	CASSSGADYYDQYF
.	TRBV11-2	TRBD1	TRBJ2-7	TGTTCCAGCAGCCCCGGGACAGGGCCCTCCTATGAGCACTACTTC	CSSSPGTGPSYEHYF
.	TRBV28	.	TRBJ1-6	TGTGCCAGCAGATTCCCTGGGGAGAGCTCCTATAATTCACCCCTCCACTTT	CASRFPGESSYNSPLHF
.	TRBV6-9	.	TRBJ2-3	TGTGCCAGCAGTTATTCGGGGCAACGCACAGATAGGCAGTTTTTT	CASSYSGQRTDRQFF
.	TRBV6-5	.	TRBJ1-1	TGTGTCACCTCTTGTACAGGGAAAGCTGAAGCTTTCTTT	CVTSCTGKAEAFF
.	TRBV4-2	.	TRBJ2-7	TGTCCCAGCAGCCAAGATATAGGGATCGACGAGCAGTACTTC	CPSSQDIGIDEQYF
.	TRBV5-5	.	TRBJ1-4	TGTGCCAGCAGCATACGGACAGCGGGTTCAACTAATGAAAAACTGTTTTTT	CASSIRTAGSTNEKLFF
.	TRBV4-2	.	TRBJ1-4	TGTGCCAGCAGCCAAGTACAGTTGGGGTTAGCTAGTGAAAAACTGTTTTTT	CASSQVQLGLASEKLFF
.	TRBV23-1	.	TRBJ2-7	TGTGCCAATGCCCTACCCTACGAGCAGTACTTC	CANALPYEQYF
.	TRBV5-6	TRBD1	TRBJ1-1	TGTGCCAGTAAACAGGGGGTGGGCACTGAAGCTTTATTT	CASKQGVGTEALF
once	TRBV11-3	.	TRBJ2-3	TGTGCCAGCAGCTTAGATGCGGCTCTGCCCCAGTATTTT	CASSLDAALPQYF
many	TRBV4-2	.	TRBJ1-4	TGTGCCAGCAGCCCGTTTGGGGAAAAACTGTTTTTT	CASSPFGEKLFF
.	TRBV29-1	.	TRBJ1-5	TGCAGCGCGGGAGGGAGCAATCAGCCCCAGCATTTT	CSAGGSNQPQHF
.	TRBV6-6	TRBD1	TRBJ1-5	TGTGCCAGCATGTTGGGACAGCGCAATAAGCCCCAGCATTTT	CASMLGQRNKPQHF
many	TRBV6-1	.	TRBJ2-6	TGTGCCAGCAGTGTCACAAGGGCTGGGGCCAACGTCCTGACTTTC	CASSVTRAGANVLTF
.	TRBV12-3/TRBV12-4	.	TRBJ2-7	TGTATCAGCAGTTTAGGGGGAGGGACCTACGAGCAGTACTTC	CISSLGGGTYEQYF
.	TRBV7-9	.	TRBJ2-3	TGTGACAGCTCGGGGGAAGCAGATACGCAGTATTTT	CDSSGEADTQYF
once	TRBV12-5	.	TRBJ1-5	TGTGCTAATGGCCTTACGACTGGCAGTCAGCCCCAGCATTTT	CANGLTTGSQPQHF